This TCR beta chain was identified during a study of T-cell memory formation after mild COVID-19. The study, taken as a whole, reports: Contracting clones from day 15 to 85 had balanced CD4/CD8; later expanders favoured CD4+.

A remark on this clonotype: Its matching antigen is unknown.

The length of the CDR3 is 12 residues. V lost 7 bases and J lost 9, with 16 bases in between. TCRdb fed the 5' RACE reads into MiXCR, producing one record per CDR3 protein. The sample holds fewer than 600,000 distinct CDR3 sequences; less than 25% are singletons and the top ten take approximately 8.4%. The clonotype comes from an adult woman who had mild COVID-19 (a few samples of this study predate the infection). Cell type and time point are not known. The rearrangement uses TRBV12-3 or TRBV12-4 and TRBJ2-7; D may be TRBD2 (6 bases). The sequenced sample was PBMCs or a T cell subset sorted from them (not recorded which). CDR3 sequence (DNA): TGTGCCAGCACCACACCCCCGGGACTGCAGTACTTC. This sequence encodes CASTTPPGLQYF.